This TCR beta chain was recovered during a study of T cells in Graves' hyperthyroidism and ophthalmopathy. Study-level results: The model identified upcoming ophthalmopathy a median approximately 6.4 months ahead of onset.

Diagnostic decisions used clinical symptoms, serum thyroxine and TRAb, thyroid ultrasound and orbital computed tomography. Template material for amplifying TCR beta CDR3 regions consisted of RNA transcripts. Primed by the HTBI set, a first-round RT-PCR was run on the TCR CDR3. One entry per CDR3 protein results from TCRdb running MiXCR on the multiplex PCR reads. The top ten clones hold around 30% of a sample with hundreds of thousands of distinct CDR3 sequences, 15% to 17% of them seen once. CDR3 length equals 13 residues. CDR1 GTSNPN and CDR2 SVGIG come from the germline V gene (reference sequence). Trimming took off 3 bases at V and 3 bases at J, with 12 bases between the two ends. This clonotype occurred many times. The antigen remains unidentified.

Material for sequencing was blood. V gene TRBV30 combines with J gene TRBJ2-7, with D maybe TRBD1 (6 bases). The sequence was obtained from a woman under 30 with Graves' hyperthyroidism that later progressed to Graves' ophthalmopathy. The CDR3 region is CAWRSIGGYEQYF. In DNA form, the CDR3 reads TGTGCCTGGAGGTCGATAGGGGGCTACGAGCAGTACTTC.